Included here is one T cell receptor beta chain sequence, with context. The target antigen is unknown. The sample is drawn from a study of T cell responses to AZD1222 COVID-19 vaccine. Whole-study findings and limits: Spike-specific TCR breadth and depth grew following two AZD1222 doses. Targets within unmutated variant regions were reportedly found for nearly half of spike-specific TCRs.

Some clones are missing from TCRdb's copy, which holds only in-frame ones; the method was immunoSEQ multiplex PCR. The sample holds about 68,000 clones, roughly 85% seen once. V shed 6 bases and J shed 5 bases, with 11 bases lying between them. The CDR3 spans 12 residues. This TCR was sampled from an adult in good health. The chain links TRBV12-3 or TRBV12-4 to TRBJ2-7; D possibly corresponds to TRBD1 (5 bases). The sample here was peripheral blood, taken on day 0 of AZD1222 vaccination. This CDR3 reads CASSPGMDEQYF. CDR3 DNA sequence: TGTGCCAGCAGCCCAGGGATGGACGAGCAGTACTTC.